A single sample gave rise to the 32 T cell receptor beta chains below, sequenced in a study of blood T cell repertoires in COVID-19. Profiled with immunoSEQ multiplex PCR; TCRdb holds only in-frame clones, not every one. Here the sample spans over 150,000 clones, 75% to 90% being singletons. Sequencing was done on a sample of peripheral blood. The receptor set was obtained from a woman aged 55-75 years with acute or convalescent COVID-19.

This clone has just a few counts. The chain joins TRBV10-1 to TRBJ2-6, with 7 bases matching TRBD1. The J segment lost 0 bases and the V segment lost 5 bases, leaving 1 base of the junction unmatched. The CDR3 runs to 15 residues. CDR1 is WNHNN and CDR2 is SYGVQD in the germline V gene (reference sequence). CDR3 sequence: CASSTGASGANVLTF. The CDR3 nucleotides read TGCGCCAGCAGTACAGGGGCCTCTGGGGCCAACGTCCTGACTTTC.

The chain couples TRBV3-1 (or the pseudogene TRBV3-2) to TRBJ1-4; a possible D gene is TRBD1 (5 bases). The length of the CDR3 is 15 residues. Trimming took off 4 bases at V and 7 bases at J, with 16 bases between the two ends. Germline V gene lookup returns CDR1 LGHDT and CDR2 YNNKEL (reference sequence). The CDR3 bases are TGTGCCAGCAGCCCTCGGGGGTCAGTAGGTGAAAAACTGTTTTTT. Its translation is CASSPRGSVGEKLFF.

This clone has only one observation. The rearrangement links TRBV5-4 to TRBJ2-3, with TRBD2 as a possible D gene (5 bases). CDR1 and CDR2 (germline): SGHNT, YYREEE (reference sequence). Trimming removed 4 bases from V and 7 bases from J, with 16 bases in between. The CDR3 contains 14 residues. The CDR3 sequence: CASSLERQVHTQYF. The DNA of the CDR3 is TGTGCCAGCAGCCTGGAGCGGCAGGTGCATACGCAGTATTTT.

The chain combines TRBV19 with TRBJ1-1, with a weak D call TRBD1 (6 bases). Trimming left V 7 bases short and J 1 base short, with 16 bases between. Looked up from germline, CDR1 is LNHDA and CDR2 is SQIVND (reference sequence). The CDR3 is 15 residues long. CDR3 amino acids: CASKGHQLGNTEAFF. The CDR3, as DNA: TGTGCCAGTAAGGGACACCAATTAGGGAACACTGAAGCTTTCTTT.

The rearrangement uses TRBV12-3 or TRBV12-4 and TRBJ1-2; D is possibly TRBD1 (5 bases). V dropped 6 bases and J dropped 8 bases, with 16 bases sitting between them. This CDR3 comprises 13 residues. CDR3: CASRSSGTRGYTF. Here the CDR3 DNA reads TGTGCCAGCAGATCATCCGGGACTCGGGGCTACACCTTC.

This rearrangement joins TRBV2 to TRBJ2-4; D gene unclear. Germline assignment: CDR1 SNHLY and CDR2 FYNNEI. The CDR3 is 14 amino acids. The V end was cut by 8 bases, the J end by 8 bases, with 19 bases between. CDR3 residues: CASGRLNSADIQYF. CDR3 in DNA: TGTGCCAGCGGCCGACTCAACTCGGCGGACATTCAGTACTTC.

This clone was detected a few times. The CDR3 region has the DNA TGTGCCACCAGTGATCAGGACAGGGAAAACACCGGGGAGCTGTTTTTT. Its translation is CATSDQDRENTGELFF. The chain couples TRBV24-1 to TRBJ2-2, with 8 positions matching TRBD1. CDR3 length equals 16 residues. V gave up 3 bases and J gave up 2 bases; unmatched junction bases: 4. In germline, CDR1 is KGHDR, CDR2 SFDVKD.

This rearrangement joins TRBV27 to TRBJ2-7, with D maybe TRBD1 (6 bases). Germline V gene sequence: CDR1 MNHEY, CDR2 SMNVEV (reference sequence). The CDR3 loop spans 13 amino acids. V lost 6 bases and J lost 0, with 9 bases in between. The DNA for the CDR3 is TGTGCCAGCAGAGGGGACATCTCCTACGAGCAGTACTTC. Encoded protein: CASRGDISYEQYF.

The V gene is TRBV7-9, the J gene TRBJ1-6; 7 positions agree with TRBD1. V lost 0 bases and J lost 10; bases outside the gene matches: 6. CDR3 length: 15 residues. Germline CDR1 SEHNR, CDR2 FQNEAQ (reference sequence). CDR3 amino acids: CASSLADRVGSPLHF. For the CDR3, the DNA is TGTGCCAGCAGCTTAGCAGACAGGGTGGGATCACCCCTCCACTTT.

The chain uses TRBV30 and TRBJ2-1; maybe TRBD2 (6 bases). The CDR3 loop spans 13 amino acids. Trimming shortened V by 2 bases and J by 5 bases, and 10 bases separated the two germline ends. Per germline, CDR1 GTSNPN and CDR2 SVGIG (reference sequence). The CDR3 reads CAWSRDFDNEQFF. The CDR3, as DNA: TGTGCCTGGAGTCGGGACTTCGACAATGAGCAGTTCTTC.

This rearrangement joins TRBV24-1 to TRBJ1-2; TRBD1 agrees at 9 bases. V shed 2 bases and J 6 bases; nucleotides not matched to a gene: 6. The CDR3 has 15 residues. CDR1 and CDR2 from the germline V gene are KGHDR and SFDVKD. This CDR3 is CATSDSGQGLDGYTF. The CDR3 DNA is TGTGCCACCAGTGATTCGGGACAGGGTCTGGATGGCTACACCTTC.

This CDR3 reads CASSRDRGTDTQYF. As DNA, the CDR3 is TGTGCCAGCAGCCGGGACAGGGGAACGGATACGCAGTATTTT. The rearrangement links TRBV11-2 to TRBJ2-3; 10 bases map to TRBD1. CDR3 length: 14 amino acids. Trimming at V came to 5 bases and at J to 6 bases, leaving 5 bases not matched to a gene. CDR1 and CDR2 from the germline V gene are SGHAT and FQNNGV.

The chain joins TRBV5-6 to TRBJ1-4; maybe TRBD1 (5 bases). Trimming left V 4 bases short and J 8 bases short, with 15 bases between. Germline-derived CDR1 and CDR2 are SGHDT and YYEEEE. The CDR3 is 14 amino acids. The chain's CDR3 is CASSNRGAGEKLFF. The CDR3 DNA reads TGTGCCAGCAGCAACCGCGGGGCTGGCGAAAAACTGTTTTTT.

The chain couples TRBV4-2 to TRBJ2-1; 14 bases agree with TRBD2. The trim removed 4 bases at V and 0 bases at J, leaving 5 bases unmatched. The CDR3 sequence is 18 residues long. The V gene's germline CDR1 is LGHNA and CDR2 YNFKEQ. The CDR3 reads CASSPGTSGGYSYNEQFF. Here the CDR3 DNA reads TGTGCCAGCAGCCCTGGGACTAGCGGGGGATACTCCTACAATGAGCAGTTCTTC.

The rearrangement links TRBV12-3 or TRBV12-4 to TRBJ2-7; D not resolved. CDR3 length: 12 amino acids. The V end was cut by 6 bases, the J end by 5 bases, with 11 bases between. CDR3 protein: CASSLTHHEQYF. The CDR3 DNA follows: TGTGCCAGCAGCCTAACCCATCACGAGCAGTACTTC.

The rearrangement joins TRBV19 to TRBJ1-5, with TRBD1 matching over 11 bases. Per the germline V gene, CDR1 is LNHDA and CDR2 is SQIVND (reference sequence). The J segment lost 1 base and the V segment lost 0 bases, leaving 2 bases of the junction unmatched. The CDR3 covers 17 residues. The CDR3 sequence: CASSIDRTGGSNQPQHF. The CDR3 nucleotides read TGTGCCAGTAGTATAGACCGGACAGGGGGCAGCAATCAGCCCCAGCATTTT.

The table lists this clone with a count of one. The genes are TRBV19 and TRBJ2-7, with 8 bases identical to TRBD1. Looked up from germline, CDR1 is LNHDA and CDR2 is SQIVND (reference sequence). The CDR3 is 15 residues long. V shed 5 bases and J 4 bases; nucleotides not matched to a gene: 10. CDR3 coding DNA: TGTGCCAGTAGTGCGTCCGGGACAGGACTTTACGAGCAGTACTTC. Protein product: CASSASGTGLYEQYF.

This sequence joins TRBV28 and TRBJ1-3; D might be TRBD1 (5 bases). Between the trimmed V and J ends, which lost 5 bases and 0 bases, there was a span of 11 bases. The CDR3 sequence is 15 residues long. Per the germline V gene, CDR1 is MDHEN and CDR2 is SYDVKM. CDR3 sequence: CASSPDTSSGNTIYF. CDR3 bases: TGTGCCAGCAGTCCGGACACCTCCTCTGGAAACACCATATATTTT.

This clone has more than one count but fewer than ten. J is TRBJ1-1 and V is TRBV7-2, with 8 bases lining up with TRBD1. The CDR3 is made up of 15 amino acids. The V gene end was trimmed by 3 bases and the J gene end by 2 bases; junction bases not matched to a gene: 5. Germline CDR1 is SGHTA and CDR2 is FQGNSA. The CDR3 DNA is TGTGCCAGCAGCTTCTCACAGGGGGGAAACACTGAAGCTTTCTTT. Translating gives CASSFSQGGNTEAFF.

This chain joins TRBV6-2 or TRBV6-3 and TRBJ1-2, with 10 bases fitting TRBD1. The germline gives CDR1 MNHEY, CDR2 SVGEGT. The V and J ends lost 2 bases and 4 bases, in that order; junction bases with no gene match: 4. The CDR3 consists of 15 residues. The CDR3 is CASSYPTGGIYGYTF. The DNA for the CDR3 is TGTGCCAGCAGTTACCCGACAGGGGGCATCTATGGCTACACCTTC.

The chain joins TRBV19 to TRBJ1-6; 7 nucleotides align to TRBD1. CDR3 size: 16 residues. With V trimmed by 0 bases and J by 8 bases, 7 bases remained unmatched. Germline CDR1 reads LNHDA; CDR2 reads SQIVND (reference sequence). CDR3 DNA: TGTGCCAGTAGTATAGATGAAAGGGACAGTGATTCACCCCTCCACTTT. Translating it yields CASSIDERDSDSPLHF.

Written as DNA, the CDR3 is TGTGCCAGCAGTTTCATAACAGGGACAGGAAACACCATATATTTT. It encodes CASSFITGTGNTIYF. V usage is TRBV28 and J usage is TRBJ1-3; weak D call: TRBD1 (6 bases). V dropped 3 bases and J dropped 4 bases, with 13 bases sitting between them. Germline assignment: CDR1 MDHEN and CDR2 SYDVKM. The CDR3 covers 15 residues.

This chain joins TRBV5-1 and TRBJ1-1; possibly TRBD1 for D (5 bases). The CDR3 has 13 amino acids. Trimming took off 2 bases at V and 5 bases at J, with 10 bases between the two ends. CDR1 and CDR2 from the germline V gene are SGHRS and YFSETQ. The CDR3 region has the DNA TGCGCCAGCAGCTTTCCGGGGGGGACTGAAGCTTTCTTT. It yields the protein CASSFPGGTEAFF.

The chain employs TRBV5-1 and TRBJ2-1, with TRBD2 identical over 8 bases. Looked up from germline, CDR1 is SGHRS and CDR2 is YFSETQ. V was pared by 0 bases and J by 7 bases, with 6 bases of the junction left unmatched. The CDR3 length is 15 residues. As DNA, the CDR3 is TGCGCCAGCAGCTTGGCCAGCGGGGGATTGAATGAGCAGTTCTTC. It codes for CASSLASGGLNEQFF.

The chain links TRBV5-4 to TRBJ1-1, with 7 bases aligning to TRBD1. Unmatched junction bases numbered 12, after V lost 3 bases and J lost 1 base. The CDR3 contains 17 residues. Germline-derived CDR1 and CDR2 are SGHNT and YYREEE (reference sequence). DNA of the CDR3: TGTGCCAGCAGCTCCTTAGACAGGGCCCAGGGGAACACTGAAGCTTTCTTT. It encodes CASSSLDRAQGNTEAFF.

The rearrangement uses TRBV28 and TRBJ2-3, with TRBD2 as a possible D gene (5 bases). V was cut by 6 bases and J by 2 bases, with 9 bases left in between. Looked up from germline, CDR1 is MDHEN and CDR2 is SYDVKM. The CDR3 sequence is 13 residues long. CDR3 in DNA: TGTGCCAGCAGACTAGGTGTCACAGATACGCAGTATTTT. This sequence encodes CASRLGVTDTQYF.

CDR3 DNA: TGTGCCAGCTCACCAGCCCAGGATCAGCCCCAGCATTTT. Its protein is CASSPAQDQPQHF. J is TRBJ1-5 and V is TRBV18; the D is unclear. Germline V gene lookup returns CDR1 KGHSH and CDR2 LQKENI. Trimming shortened V by 2 bases and J by 5 bases, and 7 bases separated the two germline ends. This CDR3 region has 13 residues.

The rearrangement links TRBV10-3 to TRBJ1-1, with a tentative D call TRBD1 (6 bases). Deletions cut 11 bases from V and 0 bases from J, with 13 bases between. The CDR3 runs to 13 residues. Germline V CDR1 and CDR2: ENHRY, SYGVKD. The CDR3: CAVTGTLNTEAFF. CDR3 DNA: TGTGCCGTGACCGGGACACTGAACACTGAAGCTTTCTTT.

The V and J genes are TRBV6-5 and TRBJ1-1; a possible D gene is TRBD1 (6 bases). The CDR3 has 14 amino acids. The germline CDR1 and CDR2 sequences are MNHEY and SVGAGI. V dropped 2 bases and J dropped 8 bases, with 15 bases sitting between them. CDR3 protein: CASSYGQRKIEAFF. The CDR3 bases are TGTGCCAGCAGTTACGGACAGAGGAAGATCGAAGCTTTCTTT.

This clone was picked up one time. V and J are TRBV5-5 and TRBJ2-2; D not certain. The CDR3 is made up of 15 amino acids. Germline CDR1 and CDR2: SGHKS and YYEKEE (reference sequence). Deletions cut 2 bases from V and 0 bases from J, with 8 bases between. DNA of the CDR3: TGTGCCAGCAGCTTCTACCTCCCGAACACCGGGGAGCTGTTTTTT. This gives the protein CASSFYLPNTGELFF.

This chain links TRBV30 with TRBJ1-2; D remains unclear. There are 13 residues in the CDR3. Germline assignment: CDR1 GTSNPN and CDR2 SVGIG (reference sequence). The germline V and J ends were trimmed by 2 bases and 5 bases, with 12 bases remaining between them. The CDR3: CAWSRAAGYGYTF. CDR3 DNA sequence: TGTGCCTGGAGTCGGGCAGCGGGGTATGGCTACACCTTC.

V is TRBV7-2 and J is TRBJ2-5, with D unclear. V was trimmed by 5 bases and J by 2 bases, leaving 15 bases between them. This CDR3 contains 15 residues. Germline V lookup: CDR1 SGHTA, CDR2 FQGNSA. The CDR3 DNA reads TGTGCCAGCAGCCCATGGGCTTCCGAGCAAGAGACCCAGTACTTC. This codes for CASSPWASEQETQYF. The full variable domain, its missing parts supplied by reference TRBV7-2 and TRBJ2-5, is GAGVSQSPSNKVTEKGKDVELRCDPISGHTALYWYRQSLGQGLEFLIYFQGNSAPDKSGLPSDRFSAERTGGSVSTLTIQRTQQEDSAVYLCASSPWASEQETQYFGPGTRLLVL.